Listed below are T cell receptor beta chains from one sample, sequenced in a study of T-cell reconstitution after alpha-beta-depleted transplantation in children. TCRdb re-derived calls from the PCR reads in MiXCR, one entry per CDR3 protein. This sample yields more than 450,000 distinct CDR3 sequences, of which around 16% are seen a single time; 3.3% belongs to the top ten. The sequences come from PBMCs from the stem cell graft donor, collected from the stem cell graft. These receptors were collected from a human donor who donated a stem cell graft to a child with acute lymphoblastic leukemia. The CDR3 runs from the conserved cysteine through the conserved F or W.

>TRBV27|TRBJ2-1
CASRSGTGRSYNEQFF
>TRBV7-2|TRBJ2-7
CASSLVFRSYEQYF
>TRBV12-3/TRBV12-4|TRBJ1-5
CASSSRIGQPQHF
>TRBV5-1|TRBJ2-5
CASSKAGGPEETQYF
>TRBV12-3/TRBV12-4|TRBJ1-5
CASSLYGTGLGQPQHF
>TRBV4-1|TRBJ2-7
CASSSSGITYEQYF
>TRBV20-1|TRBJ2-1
CRPWGGPADEQFF
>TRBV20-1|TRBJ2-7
CSAADATGAFPYEQYF
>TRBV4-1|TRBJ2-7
CASSQIAGRGGEQYF
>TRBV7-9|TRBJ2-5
CALQPPSMGETQYF
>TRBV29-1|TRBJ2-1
CSVLTGSPSYNEQFF
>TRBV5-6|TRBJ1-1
CASSRASAMNTEAFF
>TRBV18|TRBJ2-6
CASSPQESGSGANVLTF
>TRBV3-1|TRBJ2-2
CASSPIASNTGELFF
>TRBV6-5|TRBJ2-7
CASSTDREWAYEQYF
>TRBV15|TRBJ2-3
CATSRARQNTDTQYF
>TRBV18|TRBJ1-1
CASSPSTGAAPGAEAFF
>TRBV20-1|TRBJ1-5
CSANRGRNQPQHF
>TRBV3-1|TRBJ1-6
CASSPTGADNSPLHF
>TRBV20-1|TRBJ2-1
CSARVRKSGIAISSSYNEQFF
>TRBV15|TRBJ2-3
CATSRGKGSTDTQYF
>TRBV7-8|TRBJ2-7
CASSLPDRLPYEQYF
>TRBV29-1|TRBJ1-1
CSVDGGEAFF
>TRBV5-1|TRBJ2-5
CASSLGPPPETQYF
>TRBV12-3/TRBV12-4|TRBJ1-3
CASTYIDTIYF
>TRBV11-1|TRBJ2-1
CASSRRVGLAGVNYNEQFF
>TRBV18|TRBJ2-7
CASSPSFLRAYEQYF
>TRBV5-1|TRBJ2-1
CASSFLRDRALSSYNEQFF
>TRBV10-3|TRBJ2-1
CAIRGLAGGRNEQFF
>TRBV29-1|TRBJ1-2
CSVEVNTGGYTF
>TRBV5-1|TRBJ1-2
CASSVGTANYGYTF
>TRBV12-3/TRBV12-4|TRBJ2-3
CASRPTAGEATDTQYF
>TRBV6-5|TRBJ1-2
CASSYGDRTNYGYTF
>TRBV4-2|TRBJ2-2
CASSHVSGDTGELFF
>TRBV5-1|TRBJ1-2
CASSLAGPGSDGYTF
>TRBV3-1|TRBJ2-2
CASSQDRGGYTGELFF
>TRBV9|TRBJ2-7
CASSVVGDSYEQYF
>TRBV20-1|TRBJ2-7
CSARYTGTSGSYEQYF
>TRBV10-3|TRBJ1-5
CAISESVSSQPQHF
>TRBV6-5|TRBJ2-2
CASSYRRGWGTGELFF
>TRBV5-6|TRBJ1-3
CASSRNRDRSRGTIYF